The text below deals with one T cell receptor (beta chain). The CDR3 sequence is 16 residues long. Trimming stripped 6 bases from V and 4 bases from J, with 18 bases between. Germline lookup yields CDR1 KGHDR and CDR2 SFDVKD. The sample is drawn from a study of blood T cell repertoires in COVID-19. On the study more broadly: There were acute and convalescent COVID-19 samples, and they came from the United States, Italy and Spain. The cDNA or gDNA used as material had been derived from T cells, B-cell-depleted T cells, or PBMCs.

How the authors handled the data: Reference gene primers were amplified, and this amplification served to estimate nucleated cell counts. Sequencing used immunoSEQ multiplex PCR; TCRdb keeps in-frame clones, though not all of them. The V and J calls and clone size were taken over from that table, and D and trimming were inferred from the DNA. The repertoire holds fewer than 350,000 clones, with 88% as singletons. The chain carries TRBV24-1 and TRBJ1-5, with D perhaps TRBD1 (6 bases). Sample: peripheral blood. The source is a man younger than 35 with active or convalescent COVID-19. The CDR3 bases are TGTGCCACCAGTCAACCTCCATTCAGGGGTAATCAGCCCCAGCATTTT. Amino acid sequence: CATSQPPFRGNQPQHF.